Listed below are T cell receptor beta chains from one sample, sequenced in a study of T-cell memory formation after mild COVID-19. TCRdb re-called the 5' RACE reads with MiXCR, one entry per CDR3 protein. The sample lists 250,000 to 350,000 distinct CDR3 sequences, roughly a fifth occurring once. What was sequenced was PBMCs or a T cell subset sorted from them (not recorded which). Receptors were obtained from a young man who had mild COVID-19 (a few samples of this study predate the infection). Cell type and time point are not known. Each CDR3 is given with its conserved first and last residue. Fields, in order: V gene, J gene, CDR3 protein.

>TRBV5-1|TRBJ1-3
CASSLSPSVSGNTIYF
>TRBV4-1|TRBJ2-3
CASSHSLVALLTDTQYF
>TRBV29-1|TRBJ1-2
CSVTGGYGYTF
>TRBV20-1|TRBJ2-1
CSASGTALYNEQFF
>TRBV6-4|TRBJ2-3
CASSVAGGTDTQYF
>TRBV20-1|TRBJ2-3
CSATGQGPDTQYF
>TRBV4-3|TRBJ2-3
CASSLSVAPVDTQYF
>TRBV4-3|TRBJ2-2
CASSQHRDRGIGELFF
>TRBV6-5|TRBJ2-1
CASSSPTSGGHNEQFF
>TRBV6-2/TRBV6-3|TRBJ2-7
CASNGPAHEQYF
>TRBV7-2|TRBJ2-1
CASSLGHRGNEQFF
>TRBV5-1|TRBJ2-1
CASSPNPGGPGVEQFF
>TRBV29-1|TRBJ1-1
CSVDSTEAFF
>TRBV6-2/TRBV6-3|TRBJ1-5
CASSSRRLNIGNQPQHF
>TRBV5-1|TRBJ2-2
CASSGQGAKTGELFF
>TRBV28|TRBJ1-5
CASSFPTAYSNQPQHF
>TRBV5-1|TRBJ2-2
CASSGTGVGELFF